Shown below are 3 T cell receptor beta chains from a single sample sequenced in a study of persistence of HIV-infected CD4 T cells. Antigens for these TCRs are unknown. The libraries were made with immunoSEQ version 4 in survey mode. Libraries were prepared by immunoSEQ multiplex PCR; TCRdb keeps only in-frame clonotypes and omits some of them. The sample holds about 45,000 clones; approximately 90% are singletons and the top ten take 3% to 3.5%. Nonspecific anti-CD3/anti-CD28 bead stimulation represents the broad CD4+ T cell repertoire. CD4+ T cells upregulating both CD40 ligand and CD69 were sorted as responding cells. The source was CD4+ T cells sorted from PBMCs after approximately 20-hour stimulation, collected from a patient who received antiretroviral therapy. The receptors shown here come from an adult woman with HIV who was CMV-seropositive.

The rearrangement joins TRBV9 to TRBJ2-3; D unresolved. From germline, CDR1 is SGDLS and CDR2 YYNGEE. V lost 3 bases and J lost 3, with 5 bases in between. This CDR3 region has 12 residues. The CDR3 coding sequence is TGTGCCAGCAGCGAAGTAACAGATACGCAGTATTTT. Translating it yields CASSEVTDTQYF.

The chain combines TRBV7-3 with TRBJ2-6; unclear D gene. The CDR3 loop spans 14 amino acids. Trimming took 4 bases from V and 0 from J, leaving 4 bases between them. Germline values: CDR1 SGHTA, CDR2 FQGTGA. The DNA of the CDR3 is TGTGCCAGCAGCTCGTCCTCTGGGGCCAACGTCCTGACTTTC. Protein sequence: CASSSSSGANVLTF. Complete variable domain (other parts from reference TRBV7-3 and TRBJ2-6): GAGVSQTPSNKVTEKGKYVELRCDPISGHTALYWYRQSLGQGPEFLIYFQGTGAADDSGLPNDRFFAVRPEGSVSTLKIQRTERGDSAVYLCASSSSSGANVLTFGAGSRLTVL.

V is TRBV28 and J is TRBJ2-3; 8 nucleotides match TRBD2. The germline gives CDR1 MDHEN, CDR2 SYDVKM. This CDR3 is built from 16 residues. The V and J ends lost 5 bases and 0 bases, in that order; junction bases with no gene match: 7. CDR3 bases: TGTGCCAGCAGTCGTGGCGGGGGGCCTAGCACAGATACGCAGTATTTT. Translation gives CASSRGGGPSTDTQYF.